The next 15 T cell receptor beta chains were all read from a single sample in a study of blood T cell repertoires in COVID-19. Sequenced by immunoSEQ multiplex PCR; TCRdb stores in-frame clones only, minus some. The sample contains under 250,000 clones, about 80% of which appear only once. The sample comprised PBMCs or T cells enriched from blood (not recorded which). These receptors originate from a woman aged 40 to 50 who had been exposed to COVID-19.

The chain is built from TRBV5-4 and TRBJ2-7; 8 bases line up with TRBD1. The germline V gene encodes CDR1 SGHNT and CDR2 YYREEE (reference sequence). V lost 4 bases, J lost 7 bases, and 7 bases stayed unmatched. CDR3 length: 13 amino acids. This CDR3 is CASSKDREGEQYF. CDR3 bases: TGTGCCAGCAGCAAGGACAGGGAAGGAGAGCAGTACTTC.

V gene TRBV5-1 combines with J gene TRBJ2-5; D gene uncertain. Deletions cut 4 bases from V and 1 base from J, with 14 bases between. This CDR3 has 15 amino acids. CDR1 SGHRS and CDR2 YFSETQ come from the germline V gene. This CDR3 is CASSAQTDGQETQYF. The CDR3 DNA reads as TGCGCCAGCAGCGCCCAAACAGATGGCCAAGAGACCCAGTACTTC.

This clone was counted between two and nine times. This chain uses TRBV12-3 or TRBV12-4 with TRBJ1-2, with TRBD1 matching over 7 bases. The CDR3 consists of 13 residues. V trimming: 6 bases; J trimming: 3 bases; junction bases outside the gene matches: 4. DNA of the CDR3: TGTGCCAGCAGAGTAGACAGGGACTATGGCTACACCTTC. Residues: CASRVDRDYGYTF.

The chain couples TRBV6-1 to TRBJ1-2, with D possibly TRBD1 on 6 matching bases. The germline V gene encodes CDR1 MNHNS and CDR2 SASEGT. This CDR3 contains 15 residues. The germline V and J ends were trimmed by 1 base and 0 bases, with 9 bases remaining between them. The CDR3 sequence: CASSEGDNPNYGYTF. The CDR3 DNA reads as TGTGCCAGCAGTGAAGGGGACAATCCTAACTATGGCTACACCTTC.

The CDR3 here is CSVVAGIAFDIQYF. CDR3 nucleotide sequence: TGCAGCGTAGTAGCGGGGATTGCCTTTGACATTCAGTACTTC. The V call is TRBV29-1, the J call TRBJ2-4, with TRBD2 identical over 8 bases. The V segment lost 6 bases and the J segment 8 bases; nucleotides outside the gene matches: 12. The CDR3 extends over 14 amino acids. Germline lookup yields CDR1 SQVTM and CDR2 ANQGSEA.

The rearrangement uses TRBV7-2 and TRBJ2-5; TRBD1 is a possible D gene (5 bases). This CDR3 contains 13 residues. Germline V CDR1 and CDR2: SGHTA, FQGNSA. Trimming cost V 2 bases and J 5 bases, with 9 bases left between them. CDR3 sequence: CASSLSQGETQYF. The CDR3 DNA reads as TGTGCCAGCAGCTTATCTCAGGGCGAGACCCAGTACTTC.

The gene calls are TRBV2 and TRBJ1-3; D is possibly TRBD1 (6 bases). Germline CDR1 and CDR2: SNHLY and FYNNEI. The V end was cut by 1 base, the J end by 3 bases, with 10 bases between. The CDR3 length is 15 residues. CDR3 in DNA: TGTGCCAGCAGTGAAGGGGCAGGGGTTGGAAACACCATATATTTT. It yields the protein CASSEGAGVGNTIYF.

CDR3 nucleotide sequence: TGTGCCAGCAGGGCTAGCGGGTCCTACGAGCAGTACTTC. It encodes CASRASGSYEQYF. J is TRBJ2-7 and V is TRBV12-3 or TRBV12-4, with TRBD2 matching over 8 bases. The ends lost 6 bases at V and 1 base at J; junction bases unmatched: 2. The CDR3 is made up of 13 amino acids.

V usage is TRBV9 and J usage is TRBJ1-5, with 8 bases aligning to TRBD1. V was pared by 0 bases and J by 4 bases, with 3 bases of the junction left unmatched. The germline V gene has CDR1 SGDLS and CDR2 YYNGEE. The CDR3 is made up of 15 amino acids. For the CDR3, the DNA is TGTGCCAGCAGCGTAGGGGGACAGGAGAATCAGCCCCAGCATTTT. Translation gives CASSVGGQENQPQHF.

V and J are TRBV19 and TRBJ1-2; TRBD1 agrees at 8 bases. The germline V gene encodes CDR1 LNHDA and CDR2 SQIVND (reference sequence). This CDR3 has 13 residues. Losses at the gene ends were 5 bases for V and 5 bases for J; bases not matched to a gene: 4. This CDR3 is CASSRTGNYGYTF. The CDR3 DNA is TGTGCCAGTAGTCGGACAGGGAATTATGGCTACACCTTC.

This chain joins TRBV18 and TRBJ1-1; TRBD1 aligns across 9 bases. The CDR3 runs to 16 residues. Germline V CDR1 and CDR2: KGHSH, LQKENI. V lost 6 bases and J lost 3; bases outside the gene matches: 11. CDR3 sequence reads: CASSGWDRVPDTEAFF. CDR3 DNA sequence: TGTGCCAGCTCGGGGTGGGACAGGGTACCCGACACTGAAGCTTTCTTT. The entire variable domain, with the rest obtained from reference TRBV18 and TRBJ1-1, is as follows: NAGVMQNPRHLVRRRGQEARLRCSPMKGHSHVYWYRQLPEEGLKFMVYLQKENIIDESGMPKERFSAEFPKEGPSILRIQQVVRGDSAAYFCASSGWDRVPDTEAFFGQGTRLTVV.

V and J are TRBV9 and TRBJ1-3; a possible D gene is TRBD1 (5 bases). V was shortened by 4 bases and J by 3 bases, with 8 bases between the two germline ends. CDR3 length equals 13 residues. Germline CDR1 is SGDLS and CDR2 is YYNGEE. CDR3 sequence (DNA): TGTGCCAGCAGCCAGGGCGATGGAAACACCATATATTTT. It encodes CASSQGDGNTIYF.

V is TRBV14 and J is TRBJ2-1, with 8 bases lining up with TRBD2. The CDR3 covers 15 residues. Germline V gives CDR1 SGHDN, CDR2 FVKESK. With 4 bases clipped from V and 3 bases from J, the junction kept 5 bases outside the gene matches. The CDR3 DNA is TGTGCCAGCAGCCCCGGGACTAGGGTCTACAATGAGCAGTTCTTC. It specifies CASSPGTRVYNEQFF.

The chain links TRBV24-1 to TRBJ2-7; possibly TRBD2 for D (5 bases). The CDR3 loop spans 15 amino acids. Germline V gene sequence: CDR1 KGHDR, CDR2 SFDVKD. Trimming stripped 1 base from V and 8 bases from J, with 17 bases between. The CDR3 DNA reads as TGTGCCACCAGTGATTTTCTGCGACCGCCTAGCAAGCAGTACTTC. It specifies CATSDFLRPPSKQYF.

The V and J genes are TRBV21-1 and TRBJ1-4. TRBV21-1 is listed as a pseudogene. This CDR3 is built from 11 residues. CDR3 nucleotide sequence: TGTTCGCGGGCCGGGGATGAAAAACTGTTTTTT. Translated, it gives CSRAGDEKLFF.